This T cell receptor (beta chain) was recorded in a study of T cells in Graves' hyperthyroidism and ophthalmopathy. Looking at the study overall: Blood from the periphery was taken at initial diagnosis, before any treatment. Findings and caveats of the study: The blood repertoire included most of the expanded thyroid clonotypes above 0.001. Ophthalmopathy stood apart from stable hyperthyroidism in a 13 V-J model.

A patient was excluded if there was uncontrolled infection, other autoimmune disease, pregnancy or lactation. Amplified TCR beta CDR3 regions came from RNA transcripts. TCR CDR3 regions were first amplified by RT-PCR with HTBI primers. TCRdb re-derived calls from the multiplex PCR reads in MiXCR, one entry per CDR3 protein. The data show 600,000 to 750,000 distinct CDR3 sequences, 15% to 20% seen once. V lost 1 base, J lost 0 bases, and 9 bases lay in between. The CDR3 is 15 residues long. CDR1 is SGDLS and CDR2 is YYNGEE in the germline V gene. In this sample, this clonotype turned up a few times. The antigen remains undetermined.

This chain uses TRBV9 with TRBJ2-3; maybe TRBD1 (6 bases). Specimen: blood. This sequence was found in a man in his fifties or sixties with Graves' hyperthyroidism. This chain's CDR3 is CASSVTQGSTDTQYF. The CDR3 region has the DNA TGTGCCAGCAGCGTAACACAGGGAAGCACAGATACGCAGTATTTT. Looking up the rest from reference TRBV9 and TRBJ2-3 gives the full variable domain: DSGVTQTPKHLITATGQRVTLRCSPRSGDLSVYWYQQSLDQGLQFLIQYYNGEERAKGNILERFSAQQFPDLHSELNLSSLELGDSALYFCASSVTQGSTDTQYFGPGTRLTVL.